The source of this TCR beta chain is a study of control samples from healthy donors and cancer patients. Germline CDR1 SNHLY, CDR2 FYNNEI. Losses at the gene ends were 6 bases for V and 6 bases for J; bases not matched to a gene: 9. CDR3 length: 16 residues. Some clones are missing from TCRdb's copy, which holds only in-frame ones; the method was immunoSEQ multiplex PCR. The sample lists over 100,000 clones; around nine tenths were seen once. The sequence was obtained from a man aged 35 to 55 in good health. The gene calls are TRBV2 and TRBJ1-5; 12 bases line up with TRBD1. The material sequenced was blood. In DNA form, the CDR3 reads TGTGCCAGCAGGGCCGGGACAGGGGGCCGTCGTCAGCCCCAGCATTTT. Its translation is CASRAGTGGRRQPQHF.